This note documents a single T cell receptor (beta chain) sequence. What it recognizes is unknown. These data originate in a study of T cells expressing NK-cell markers. Background on the study: The sequencing cohort of eight donors included seven HCMV-seropositive individuals and one seronegative individual.

Findings and limits, study-wide: It remained uncertain whether the expanded NKG2C+ T cell clones were specific for HCMV antigens.

This CDR3 is built from 17 residues. Germline lookup yields CDR1 SGHAT and CDR2 FQNNGV. Libraries used 5'RACE template switching adding universal primer site and UMIs. TCRdb reanalyzed the 5' RACE reads, giving one entry per CDR3 protein sequence and no DNA. Its table records roughly 430,000 distinct CDR3 sequences. The V gene is TRBV11-2, the J gene TRBJ2-3; without DNA, the TCRdb call of TRBD2 cannot be checked. What was sequenced was blood T cells: a sorted CD56 or NKG2C T cell subset, CD4+ or CD8+ T cells, or bulk PBMC T cells (not recorded which). This sequence was found in a woman aged 18 to 75 in good health. The CDR3 sequence is CASSSFWGLVRSDTQYF.